This T cell receptor (beta chain) was recorded in a study of early T cells in non-severe SARS-CoV-2 infection. Via MiXCR, TCRdb re-called the 5' RACE reads, giving one row per CDR3 protein. The profile shows over 85,000 distinct CDR3 sequences, over 15% of them singletons. Germline CDR1 is WSHSY and CDR2 is SAAADI. Trimming pared 3 bases from V and 2 bases from J, leaving 6 bases between. The CDR3 has 13 amino acids. Sequencing input: whole blood. V and J are TRBV10-2 and TRBJ2-3; no reliable D call. The sequence was obtained from an adult who was a healthcare worker with PCR-confirmed SARS-CoV-2 infection or an uninfected control (not recorded which). The CDR3 region is CASSDRNTDTQYF. CDR3 nucleotides: TGCGCCAGCAGTGACAGGAACACAGATACGCAGTATTTT.